This passage covers 21 T cell receptor beta chains from one sample sequenced in a study of PD-1 blockade in classical Hodgkin lymphoma (dated by TCRdb to the early 2020s). The protocol used for the library was the immunoSEQ multiplex PCR assay. TCRdb stores this immuneACCESS table with in-frame sequences only. Part of the clones is absent; in the studies checked, under half of the shortfall reflects unresolved V genes, and no reason is known for the rest. In all, the sample holds 98,000 or so clones, and approximately 90% of those were seen once. The top ten clones comprise around 20% of the sample. The sample's time point label, decoded: cycle 2 day 1 (C2D1) of nivolumab. All trial patients had relapsed after autologous stem cell transplantation, with cohorts A, B and C differing in prior brentuximab vedotin exposure. Sequencing used peripheral blood mononuclear cells (PBMCs), obtained before the second cycle of nivolumab. All receptors derive from a human donor with classical Hodgkin lymphoma.

The chain employs TRBV4-2 and TRBJ2-2; a weak D match, TRBD2 (5 bases). V dropped 0 bases and J dropped 2 bases, with 19 bases sitting between them. CDR1 and CDR2 (germline): LGHNA, YNFKEQ. The CDR3 extends over 19 amino acids. Here the CDR3 reads CASSQDTALGAVNTGELFF. CDR3 coding DNA: TGTGCCAGCAGCCAAGACACCGCCTTAGGAGCGGTTAACACCGGGGAGCTGTTTTTT.

This clone was seen a handful of times. This rearrangement joins TRBV30 to TRBJ1-2; D gene uncertain. V lost 1 base to trimming and J lost 13 bases, with 10 bases between them. The CDR3 consists of 10 residues. Germline CDR1 reads GTSNPN; CDR2 reads SVGIG (reference sequence). The CDR3 here is CAWSEQRPTF. DNA for the CDR3: TGTGCCTGGAGTGAACAGCGCCCCACCTTC.

The chain has TRBV18 and TRBJ2-3; 10 nucleotides match TRBD2. J was trimmed by 2 bases and V by 5 bases; bases with no gene match: 4. Germline V CDR1 and CDR2: KGHSH, LQKENI. This CDR3 spans 15 amino acids. This CDR3 reads CASSELAGNTDTQYF. The CDR3 DNA reads as TGTGCCAGCTCAGAACTAGCGGGGAACACAGATACGCAGTATTTT.

The chain uses TRBV18 and TRBJ1-2; TRBD1 matches 8 bases. V was clipped by 3 bases and J by 3 bases; unmatched bases: 0. There are 13 residues in the CDR3. The germline V gene has CDR1 KGHSH and CDR2 LQKENI. The CDR3 DNA reads as TGTGCCAGCTCACCGGGACAGGACTATGGCTACACCTTC. Its translation is CASSPGQDYGYTF.

The chain has TRBV7-6 and TRBJ1-1; 7 nucleotides match TRBD1. The germline CDR1 and CDR2 sequences are SGHVS and FNYEAQ. V was clipped by 8 bases and J by 4 bases; unmatched bases: 7. The CDR3 runs 13 residues. For the CDR3, the DNA is TGTGCCAGCGGCTACAGGGGTGGCACTGAAGCTTTCTTT. Translating it yields CASGYRGGTEAFF.

J is TRBJ2-7 and V is TRBV6-1; D is undetermined. The length of the CDR3 is 11 residues. CDR1 and CDR2 (germline): MNHNS, SASEGT. Trimming left V 5 bases short and J 6 bases short, with 8 bases between. This CDR3 reads CASSYKGEQYF. For the CDR3, the DNA is TGTGCCAGCAGTTATAAGGGCGAGCAGTACTTC.

The rearrangement links TRBV28 to TRBJ1-2; D not certain. The V gene lost 3 bases and the J gene lost 5 bases, with 4 bases spanning the gap. CDR3 length: 11 residues. Germline assignment: CDR1 MDHEN and CDR2 SYDVKM. The CDR3 coding sequence is TGTGCCAGCAGTTTTGCTTATGGCTACACCTTC. It translates to CASSFAYGYTF.

This clone has only one observation. The genes are TRBV27 and TRBJ1-5; 8 positions agree with TRBD1. J was trimmed by 4 bases and V by 4 bases; bases with no gene match: 6. The CDR3 extends over 15 amino acids. The germline gives CDR1 MNHEY, CDR2 SMNVEV (reference sequence). The CDR3 DNA follows: TGTGCCAGCAGTTCCCAGGGGGCCTTAAATCAGCCCCAGCATTTT. Protein sequence: CASSSQGALNQPQHF.

This clone was counted between two and nine times. This sequence joins TRBV2 and TRBJ1-1; D is unresolved. Per germline, CDR1 SNHLY and CDR2 FYNNEI. The CDR3 covers 13 residues. Trimming shortened V by 8 bases and J by 1 base, and 11 bases separated the two germline ends. The CDR3 DNA is TGTGCCAGCCTTGTTATCCCGAACACTGAAGCTTTCTTT. It codes for CASLVIPNTEAFF.

The chain employs TRBV25-1 and TRBJ1-1, with 8 nucleotides matching TRBD1. Looked up from germline, CDR1 is MGHDK and CDR2 is SYGVNS. V lost 5 bases, J lost 1 base, and 3 bases stayed unmatched. The CDR3 is 14 amino acids. The CDR3 reads CASSWTGRNTEAFF. CDR3 DNA sequence: TGTGCCAGCAGTTGGACAGGGAGGAACACTGAAGCTTTCTTT.

The genes are TRBV15 and TRBJ2-3; TRBD1 or TRBD2 may be the D gene (5 bases each). This CDR3 region has 14 residues. With 5 bases removed from V and 2 bases from J, the gap between germline ends came to 11 bases. Germline lookup yields CDR1 LNHNV and CDR2 YYDKDF (reference sequence). For the CDR3, the DNA is TGTGCCACCAGCGACCGGGACCACACAGATACGCAGTATTTT. It codes for CATSDRDHTDTQYF.

CDR3 region: CASSQDRQYGYTF. The CDR3 nucleotides are TGCGCCAGCAGCCAAGATCGACAGTATGGCTACACCTTC. J is TRBJ1-2 and V is TRBV4-1, with D perhaps matching TRBD1 (5 bases). This CDR3 region has 13 residues. V lost 0 bases and J 5 bases, leaving 7 bases between the germline ends. Germline CDR1 reads MGHRA; CDR2 reads YSYEKL.

The chain recombines TRBV5-1 with TRBJ2-2; D call uncertain. The V gene's germline CDR1 is SGHRS and CDR2 YFSETQ. The CDR3 runs 16 residues. V lost 0 bases and J lost 4, with 13 bases in between. As DNA, the CDR3 is TGCGCCAGCAGCTTGGCGGCAGCGAAAGTCACCGGGGAGCTGTTTTTT. As protein: CASSLAAAKVTGELFF.

The CDR3 DNA is TGTGCCAGCAGTGACCACGAGACAGGGTTTGGCACTAATGAAAAACTGTTTTTT. Translated, it gives CASSDHETGFGTNEKLFF. V usage is TRBV6-4 and J usage is TRBJ1-4; 7 nucleotides match TRBD1. The CDR3 loop spans 18 amino acids. Trimming cost V 2 bases and J 2 bases; bases outside gene matches: 11. The germline gives CDR1 MRHNA, CDR2 SNTAGT.

The CDR3 is CASSLLAETYNEQFF. DNA for the CDR3: TGCGCCAGCAGCCTGCTAGCGGAGACCTACAATGAGCAGTTCTTC. The chain recombines TRBV5-1 with TRBJ2-1; TRBD2 aligns across 7 bases. V gave up 4 bases and J gave up 2 bases; unmatched junction bases: 6. CDR3 length: 15 residues. Germline loops: CDR1 SGHRS, CDR2 YFSETQ.

The chain recombines TRBV10-3 with TRBJ2-1, with 16 bases lining up with TRBD2. J gave up 8 bases and V 7 bases, and 5 bases lay outside the gene matches. Per germline, CDR1 ENHRY and CDR2 SYGVKD. CDR3 length equals 15 residues. The CDR3 here is CAITPGTSGRDEQFF. As DNA, the CDR3 is TGTGCCATCACCCCCGGGACTAGCGGGAGGGATGAGCAGTTCTTC.

This chain joins TRBV28 and TRBJ2-3, with 12 nucleotides matching TRBD2. The CDR3 has 16 residues. Germline V gives CDR1 MDHEN, CDR2 SYDVKM. Unmatched junction bases numbered 9, after V lost 5 bases and J lost 6 bases. The CDR3 sequence is CASSPSTSGSVDTQYF. The CDR3 coding sequence is TGTGCCAGCAGTCCATCGACTAGCGGGAGTGTTGATACGCAGTATTTT.

CDR3 sequence: CASSYSMLEKLFF. For the CDR3, the DNA is TGTGCCAGCAGTTACTCGATGCTTGAAAAACTGTTTTTT. The J gene is TRBJ1-4, the V gene TRBV6-6; D call uncertain. This CDR3 is built from 13 residues. V was clipped by 0 bases and J by 7 bases, with 6 bases between them. Germline loops: CDR1 MNHNY, CDR2 SVGAGI (reference sequence).

The chain employs TRBV2 and TRBJ2-1; D uncertain. Looked up from germline, CDR1 is SNHLY and CDR2 is FYNNEI. The CDR3 is 15 residues long. V was shortened by 3 bases and J by 4 bases, with 13 bases between the two germline ends. CDR3 nucleotides: TGTGCCAGCAGTGACCGGGTCACGAATTACAATGAGCAGTTCTTC. It is translated as CASSDRVTNYNEQFF.

This chain uses TRBV4-2 with TRBJ1-1; no reliable D call. Germline assignment: CDR1 LGHNA and CDR2 YNFKEQ. This CDR3 has 16 residues. V was clipped by 0 bases and J by 0 bases, with 11 bases between them. The CDR3 sequence: CASSQDSLVMNTEAFF. The CDR3 coding sequence is TGTGCCAGCAGCCAAGATTCTTTAGTTATGAACACTGAAGCTTTCTTT.

This clone was counted only a few times. The chain links TRBV19 to TRBJ1-4; unclear D gene. The germline V and J ends were trimmed by 0 bases and 7 bases, with 3 bases remaining between them. Germline V gene data show CDR1 as LNHDA and CDR2 as SQIVND (reference sequence). This CDR3 has 12 residues. The CDR3 region has the DNA TGTGCCAGTAGTATAGATCGTGAAAAACTGTTTTTT. Translation: CASSIDREKLFF.